This T cell receptor beta chain comes out of a study of T-cell reconstitution after alpha-beta-depleted transplantation in children. This clonotype came up a few times. The antigen is unknown. CDR1 is DFQATT and CDR2 is SNEGSKA in the germline V gene (reference sequence). Trimming at V came to 4 bases and at J to 1 base, leaving 7 bases not matched to a gene. The CDR3 covers 14 residues. Study-wide results and caveats: Newly made T cells mostly supplied T-cell counts and diversity one year after transplant. Day-60 TCRbeta diversity that was high in some patients was derived from surviving recipient T cells and thymic progenitors. Expanded clones from the graft, numbering several hundred, reportedly supplied alpha-beta T cells about two months after transplant.

The TCRbeta library was prepared with unique molecular identifiers. TCRdb recomputed calls from the PCR reads with MiXCR, one row per CDR3 protein. This sample has 750,000 to 950,000 distinct CDR3 sequences, with 16% found just once. The specimen comprised PBMCs, mostly from graft donor cells, sampled 360 days after TCRalphabeta/CD19-depleted stem cell transplant. This receptor was taken from a male patient younger than 18 who had a stem cell transplant for acute lymphoblastic leukemia, so the T cells may come from the graft donor. The chain recombines TRBV20-1 with TRBJ2-7, with 7 bases identical to TRBD1. Here the CDR3 reads CSATTGSTSYEQYF. The CDR3 DNA sequence: TGCAGTGCTACGACAGGGAGTACGTCCTACGAGCAGTACTTC.